This T cell receptor (beta chain) comes out of a study of neurological immune-mediated disorders. General study points: TCR clonal expansion peaked in HTLV-1-associated myelopathy patients and was lowest in multiple sclerosis patients. The absence of shared CDR3 amino acid sequences among expanded clones across subjects suggests private repertoires in all groups.

The unsorted libraries had their origin in 2 million PBMCs stored at -80 C. This clonotype was seen many times. The target antigen is unknown. 5'RACE with 10-nucleotide random UMIs produced the cDNA. TCRdb fed the 5' RACE reads into MiXCR, producing one record per CDR3 protein. The table has around 35,000 distinct CDR3 sequences, around 1.5% seen once. Sequencing was carried out using PBMCs. The clonotype comes from a woman aged 30 to 39 with multiple sclerosis.

This chain's CDR3 is CAIASTDRSEQYF. The CDR3 DNA is TGTGCCATCGCATCGACGGACCGGTCCGAGCAGTACTTC. V gene TRBV2 combines with J gene TRBJ2-7; no clear D gene. The V end was cut by 10 bases, the J end by 6 bases, with 19 bases between. This CDR3 region has 13 residues. Germline lookup yields CDR1 SNHLY and CDR2 FYNNEI.